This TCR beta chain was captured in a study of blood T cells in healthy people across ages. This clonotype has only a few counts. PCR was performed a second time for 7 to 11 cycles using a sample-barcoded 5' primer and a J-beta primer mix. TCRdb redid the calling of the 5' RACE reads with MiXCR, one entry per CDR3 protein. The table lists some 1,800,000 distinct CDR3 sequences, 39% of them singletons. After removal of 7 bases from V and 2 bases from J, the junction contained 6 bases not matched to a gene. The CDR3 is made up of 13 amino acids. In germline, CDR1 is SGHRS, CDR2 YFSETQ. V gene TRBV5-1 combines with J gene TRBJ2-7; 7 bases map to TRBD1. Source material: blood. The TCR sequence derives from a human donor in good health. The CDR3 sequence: CASGAGGTYEQYF. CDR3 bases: TGCGCCAGCGGGGCAGGGGGAACCTACGAGCAGTACTTC.